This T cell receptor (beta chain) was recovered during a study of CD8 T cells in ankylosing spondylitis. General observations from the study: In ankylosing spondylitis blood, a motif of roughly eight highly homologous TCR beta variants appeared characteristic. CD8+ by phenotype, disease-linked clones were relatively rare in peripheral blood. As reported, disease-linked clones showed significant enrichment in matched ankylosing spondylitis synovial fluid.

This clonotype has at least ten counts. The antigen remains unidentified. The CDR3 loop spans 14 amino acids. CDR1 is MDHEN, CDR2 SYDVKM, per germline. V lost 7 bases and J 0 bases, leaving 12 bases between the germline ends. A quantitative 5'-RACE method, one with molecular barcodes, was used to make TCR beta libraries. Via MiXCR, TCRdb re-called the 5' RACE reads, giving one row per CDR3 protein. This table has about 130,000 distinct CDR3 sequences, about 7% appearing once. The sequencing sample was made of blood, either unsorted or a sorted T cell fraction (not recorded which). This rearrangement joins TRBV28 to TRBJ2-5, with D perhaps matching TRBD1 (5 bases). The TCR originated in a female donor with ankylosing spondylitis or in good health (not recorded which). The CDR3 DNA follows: TGTGCCAGCAATGGGGCACCGTACCAAGAGACCCAGTACTTC. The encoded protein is CASNGAPYQETQYF.